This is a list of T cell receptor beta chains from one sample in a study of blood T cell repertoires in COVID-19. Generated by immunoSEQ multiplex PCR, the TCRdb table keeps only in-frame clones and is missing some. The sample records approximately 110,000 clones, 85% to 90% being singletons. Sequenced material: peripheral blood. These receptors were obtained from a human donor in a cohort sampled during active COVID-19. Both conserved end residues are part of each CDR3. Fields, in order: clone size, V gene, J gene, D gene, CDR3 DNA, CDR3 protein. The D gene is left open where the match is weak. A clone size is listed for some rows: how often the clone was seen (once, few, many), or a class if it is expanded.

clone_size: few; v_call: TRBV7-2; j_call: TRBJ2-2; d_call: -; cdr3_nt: TGTGCCAGCAGCTACATCAAAACCGGGGAGCTGTTTTTT; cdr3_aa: CASSYIKTGELFF
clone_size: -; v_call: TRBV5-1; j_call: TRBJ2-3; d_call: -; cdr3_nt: TGCGCCAGCAGCTTGGTGGGACGGGAGCCAGATACGCAGTATTTT; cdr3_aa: CASSLVGREPDTQYF
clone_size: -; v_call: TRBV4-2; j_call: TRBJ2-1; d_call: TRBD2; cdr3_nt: TGTGCCAGCAGCCAAGCCCCGGGACTAGGTGGTGAGCAGTTCTTC; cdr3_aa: CASSQAPGLGGEQFF
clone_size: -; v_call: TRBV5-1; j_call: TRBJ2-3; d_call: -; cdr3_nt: TGCGCCAGCAGCTTGGCCGGCTCAGGCGCAGATACGCAGTATTTT; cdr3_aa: CASSLAGSGADTQYF
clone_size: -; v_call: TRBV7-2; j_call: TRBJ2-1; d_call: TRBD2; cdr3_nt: TGTGCCAGCAGCTTAGTCGTCGGTAGCGGGAACAATGAGCAGTTCTTC; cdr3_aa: CASSLVVGSGNNEQFF
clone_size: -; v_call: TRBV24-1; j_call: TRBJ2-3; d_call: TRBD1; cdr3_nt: TGTGCCACCAGTGATTCCCAGGGGGTGGGAAGCACAGATACGCAGTATTTT; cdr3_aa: CATSDSQGVGSTDTQYF
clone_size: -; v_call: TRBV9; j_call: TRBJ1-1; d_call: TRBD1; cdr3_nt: TGTGCCAGCAGCGCCTACAGGGGCTCTGAAGCTTTCTTT; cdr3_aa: CASSAYRGSEAFF
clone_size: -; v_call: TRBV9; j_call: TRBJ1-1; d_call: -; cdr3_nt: TGTGCCAGCAGCGGGGCCGGGCCCCGCGCGGGAAGGAACACTGAAGCTTTCTTT; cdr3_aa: CASSGAGPRAGRNTEAFF
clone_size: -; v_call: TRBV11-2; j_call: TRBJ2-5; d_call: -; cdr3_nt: TGTGCCAGCAGCTTAGTCGGGGGGCCCCAAGAGACCCAGTACTTC; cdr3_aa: CASSLVGGPQETQYF
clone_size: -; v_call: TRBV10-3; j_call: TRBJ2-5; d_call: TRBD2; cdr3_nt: TGTGCCATCAGGGAGGGGACTAGCGGTTTCCAAGAGACCCAGTACTTC; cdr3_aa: CAIREGTSGFQETQYF
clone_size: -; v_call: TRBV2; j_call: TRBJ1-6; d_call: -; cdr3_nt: TGTGCCAGCAGCCCCGGTACCTATAATTCACCCCTCCACTTT; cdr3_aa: CASSPGTYNSPLHF
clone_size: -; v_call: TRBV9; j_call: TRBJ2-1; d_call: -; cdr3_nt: TGTGCCAGCAGCGTAGTAACCTCGGGTGAGCAGTTCTTC; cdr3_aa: CASSVVTSGEQFF
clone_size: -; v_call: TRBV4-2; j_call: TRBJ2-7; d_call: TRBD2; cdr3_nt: TGTGCCAGCAGCCAAGATGGCGGGAGTCTCTACGAGCAGTACTTC; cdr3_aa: CASSQDGGSLYEQYF
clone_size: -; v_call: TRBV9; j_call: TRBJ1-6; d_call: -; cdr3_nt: TGTGCCAGCAGCGTAGCCAGCTCTCGGGAACCCCTCCACTTT; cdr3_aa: CASSVASSREPLHF
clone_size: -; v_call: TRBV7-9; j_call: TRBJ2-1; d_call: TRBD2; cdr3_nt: TGTGCCAGCAGCCCCGGACTAGCGGGAGGCCGGGGCTCCTACAATGAGCAGTTCTTC; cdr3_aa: CASSPGLAGGRGSYNEQFF
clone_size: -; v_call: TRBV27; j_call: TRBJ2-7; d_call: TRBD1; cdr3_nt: TGTGCCAGCAGTTTATCGGCGGGACAGGTCGAGGAGCAGTACTTC; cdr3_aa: CASSLSAGQVEEQYF
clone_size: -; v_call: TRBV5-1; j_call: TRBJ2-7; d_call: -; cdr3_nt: TGCGCCAGCAGCTTGGACAGATCTAAATACGAGCAGTACTTC; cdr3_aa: CASSLDRSKYEQYF
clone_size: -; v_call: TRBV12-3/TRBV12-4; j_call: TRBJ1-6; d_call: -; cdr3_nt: TGTGCCAGCAGCCGACAGAGCTCACCCCTCCACTTT; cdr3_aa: CASSRQSSPLHF
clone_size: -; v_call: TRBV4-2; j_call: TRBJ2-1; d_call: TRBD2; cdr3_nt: TGTGCCAGCAGCCAAGATCTTCTAGCGGGAGCTCCCTACAATGAGCAGTTCTTC; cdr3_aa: CASSQDLLAGAPYNEQFF
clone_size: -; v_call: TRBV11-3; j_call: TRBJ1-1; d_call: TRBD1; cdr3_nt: TGTGCCAGCAACAAACAGGGGGGAGGGACTGAAGCTTTCTTT; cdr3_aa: CASNKQGGGTEAFF
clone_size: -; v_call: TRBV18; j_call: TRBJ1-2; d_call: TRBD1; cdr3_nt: TGTGCCAGCTCACCGCGGACAGGGGAACACTATGGCTACACCTTC; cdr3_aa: CASSPRTGEHYGYTF
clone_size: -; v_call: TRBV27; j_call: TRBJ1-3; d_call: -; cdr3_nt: TGTGCCAGCAGCGACCGCGGGGGCGCATTTGGAAACACCATATATTTT; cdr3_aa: CASSDRGGAFGNTIYF
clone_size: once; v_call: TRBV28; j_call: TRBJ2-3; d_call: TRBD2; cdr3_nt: TGTGCCAGCAGTCCCGCCCGACTAGCGGGAACAGATACGCAGTATTTT; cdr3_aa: CASSPARLAGTDTQYF
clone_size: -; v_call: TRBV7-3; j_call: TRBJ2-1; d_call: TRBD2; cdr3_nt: TGTGCCAGCAGCTTTACTAGCGGTCGGGCCAATGAGCAGTTCTTC; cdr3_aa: CASSFTSGRANEQFF